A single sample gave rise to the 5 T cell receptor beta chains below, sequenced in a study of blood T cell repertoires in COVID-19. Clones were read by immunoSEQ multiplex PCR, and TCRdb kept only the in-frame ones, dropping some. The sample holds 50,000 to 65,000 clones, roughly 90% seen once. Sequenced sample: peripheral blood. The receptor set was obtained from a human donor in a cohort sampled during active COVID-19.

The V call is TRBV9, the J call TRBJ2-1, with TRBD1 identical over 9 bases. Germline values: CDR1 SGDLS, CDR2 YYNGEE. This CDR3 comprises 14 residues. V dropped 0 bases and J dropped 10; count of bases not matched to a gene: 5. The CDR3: CASSVVGTGPEQFF. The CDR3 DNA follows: TGTGCCAGCAGCGTAGTGGGGACAGGGCCCGAGCAGTTCTTC.

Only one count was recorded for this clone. CDR3 nucleotide sequence: TGTGCCAGCATCGTTGGCAGGGTGGAACAAGAGACCCAGTACTTC. It codes for CASIVGRVEQETQYF. The chain couples TRBV2 to TRBJ2-5, with D possibly TRBD1 on 5 matching bases. V was cut by 7 bases and J by 2 bases, with 17 bases left in between. The CDR3 has 15 amino acids. The germline gives CDR1 SNHLY, CDR2 FYNNEI. The full variable domain, in which reference TRBV2 and TRBJ2-5 provide the parts outside the CDR3, is EPEVTQTPSHQVTQMGQEVILRCVPISNHLYFYWYRQILGQKVEFLVSFYNNEISEKSEIFDDQFSVERPDGSNFTLKIRSTKLEDSAMYFCASIVGRVEQETQYFGPGTRLLVL.

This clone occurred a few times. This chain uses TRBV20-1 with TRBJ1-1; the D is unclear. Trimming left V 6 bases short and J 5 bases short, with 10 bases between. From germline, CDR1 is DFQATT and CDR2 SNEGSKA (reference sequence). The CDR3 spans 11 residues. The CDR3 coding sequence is TGCAGTGCCCTAGAATTGACTGAAGCTTTCTTT. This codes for CSALELTEAFF.

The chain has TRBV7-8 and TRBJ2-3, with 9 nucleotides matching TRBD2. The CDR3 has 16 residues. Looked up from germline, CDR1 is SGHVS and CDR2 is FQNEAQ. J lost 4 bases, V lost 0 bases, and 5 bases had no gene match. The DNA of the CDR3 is TGTGCCAGCAGCTTAGCAGGCGGGGGGGCCTCAGATACGCAGTATTTT. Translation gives CASSLAGGGASDTQYF.

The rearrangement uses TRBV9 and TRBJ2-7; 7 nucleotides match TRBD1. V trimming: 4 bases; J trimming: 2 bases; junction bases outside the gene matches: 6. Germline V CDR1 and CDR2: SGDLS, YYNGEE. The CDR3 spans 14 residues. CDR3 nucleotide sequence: TGTGCCAGCAGCAACCAGGACAGGCCCTACGAGCAGTACTTC. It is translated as CASSNQDRPYEQYF.